This TCR beta chain is from a study of cytomegalovirus exposure and HLA in healthy donors. Study-level results: A list of approximately 160 TCR beta chains associated with cytomegalovirus was given.

Germline assignment: CDR1 LNHDA and CDR2 SQIVND (reference sequence). The CDR3 is 16 residues long. After removal of 6 bases from V and 2 bases from J, the junction contained 10 bases not matched to a gene. This clone was counted once. Antigen specificity is unknown. Primers: 60 Vbeta forward and 13 Jbeta reverse. Libraries were prepared by immunoSEQ multiplex PCR; TCRdb keeps only in-frame clonotypes and omits some of them. The table lists some 110,000 clones, around 70% of them singletons, with roughly 1.5% in the top ten. The chain has TRBV19 and TRBJ2-3, with 8 bases matching TRBD1. This sequence originates from a woman in her late teens or twenties in good health and CMV-seronegative. The specimen was PBMCs. The CDR3 DNA is TGTGCCAGTAGCCCAGACAGGGGTAGGCTCACAGATACGCAGTATTTT. This encodes CASSPDRGRLTDTQYF.